The clone carrying this T cell receptor (beta chain) was counted between two and nine times. Its antigen remains unidentified. This entry is derived from a study of cytomegalovirus exposure and HLA in healthy donors. Study findings and constraints: Roughly uniform depth of sequencing across donors was assumed in presence/absence analyses. A later analysis linked a missense DCLRE1C variant to TCR beta V- and J-gene trimming. Listed as cytomegalovirus-associated were over 150 TCR beta chains.

V was pared by 2 bases and J by 11 bases, with 12 bases between. This CDR3 contains 12 residues. Germline V gene sequence: CDR1 MDHEN, CDR2 SYDVKM. Vbeta (60) and Jbeta (13) primers were used in the PCR. Sequencing was performed with immunoSEQ multiplex PCR; in TCRdb, only in-frame clones are kept and a portion is missing. This table has roughly 150,000 clones, approximately 80% appearing once. Sequencing input: PBMCs. This clonotype originated in a male donor in good health and CMV-seronegative. The V and J genes are TRBV28 and TRBJ1-1, with D unresolved. CDR3 loop: CASSLGRRWAFF. CDR3 in DNA: TGTGCCAGCAGTTTAGGGAGGCGATGGGCTTTCTTT.